What follows are 2 T cell receptor beta chains derived from one specimen sequenced in a study of blood T cell repertoires in COVID-19. Data came from immunoSEQ multiplex PCR; TCRdb stores just in-frame clones and leaves some out. The sample yields around 30,000 clones, around 87% seen once. The sample taken for sequencing was peripheral blood. The receptors here all came from a human donor in a cohort sampled during active COVID-19.

This chain connects TRBV2 to TRBJ2-3, with 8 nucleotides matching TRBD1. CDR3 length equals 14 residues. The germline CDR1 and CDR2 sequences are SNHLY and FYNNEI. Losses at the gene ends were 8 bases for V and 5 bases for J; bases not matched to a gene: 9. CDR3 residues: CASYLTGAIDTQYF. The CDR3 bases are TGTGCCAGCTACCTGACAGGGGCGATAGATACGCAGTATTTT.

The chain has TRBV9 and TRBJ2-5, with a tentative D call TRBD2 (6 bases). The V gene's germline CDR1 is SGDLS and CDR2 YYNGEE. V gave up 2 bases and J gave up 5 bases, with 16 bases separating them. This CDR3 is built from 15 residues. CDR3 in amino acids: CASSVSWRVRETQYF. CDR3 bases: TGTGCCAGCAGCGTTAGTTGGAGGGTAAGGGAGACCCAGTACTTC.